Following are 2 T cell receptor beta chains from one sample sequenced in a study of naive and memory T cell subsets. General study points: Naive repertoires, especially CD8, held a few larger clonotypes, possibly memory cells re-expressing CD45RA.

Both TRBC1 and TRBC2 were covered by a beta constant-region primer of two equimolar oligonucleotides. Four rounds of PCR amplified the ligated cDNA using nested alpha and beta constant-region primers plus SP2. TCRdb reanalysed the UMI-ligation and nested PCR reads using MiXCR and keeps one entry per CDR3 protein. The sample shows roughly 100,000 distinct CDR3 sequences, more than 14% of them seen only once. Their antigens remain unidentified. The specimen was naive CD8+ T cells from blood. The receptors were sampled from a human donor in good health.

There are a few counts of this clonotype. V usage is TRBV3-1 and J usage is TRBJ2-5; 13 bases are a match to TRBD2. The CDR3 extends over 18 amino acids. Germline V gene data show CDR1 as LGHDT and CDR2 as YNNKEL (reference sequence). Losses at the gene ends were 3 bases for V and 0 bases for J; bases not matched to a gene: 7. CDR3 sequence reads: CASSHLLAGGLDQETQYF. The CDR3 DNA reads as TGTGCCAGCAGCCATTTACTAGCGGGGGGGCTCGACCAAGAGACCCAGTACTTC.

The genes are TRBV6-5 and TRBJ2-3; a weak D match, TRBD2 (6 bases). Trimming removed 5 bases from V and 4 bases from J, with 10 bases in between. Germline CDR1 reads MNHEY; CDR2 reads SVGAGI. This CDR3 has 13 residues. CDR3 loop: CASSLGGPDTQYF. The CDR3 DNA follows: TGTGCCAGCAGTCTCGGAGGGCCAGATACGCAGTATTTT.